This T cell receptor (beta chain) was recovered during a study of T cell changes during pregnancy in multiple sclerosis. Libraries were prepared by immunoSEQ multiplex PCR; TCRdb keeps only in-frame clonotypes and omits some of them. This table holds 40,000 to 45,000 clones, around nine tenths found once. The CDR3 totals 14 residues. V lost 6 bases and J lost 2, with 13 bases in between. Germline V CDR1 and CDR2: MNHNS, SASEGT. The clonotype comes from a female donor with multiple sclerosis, enrolled in a pregnancy study. This chain links TRBV6-1 with TRBJ1-2, with D hard to call. Sequencing was performed on CD4+ T cells from peripheral blood mononuclear cells, taken in the first trimester of pregnancy. The CDR3 reads CASSQNTQNYGYTF. The CDR3 DNA reads TGTGCCAGCAGCCAAAACACGCAAAACTATGGCTACACCTTC.